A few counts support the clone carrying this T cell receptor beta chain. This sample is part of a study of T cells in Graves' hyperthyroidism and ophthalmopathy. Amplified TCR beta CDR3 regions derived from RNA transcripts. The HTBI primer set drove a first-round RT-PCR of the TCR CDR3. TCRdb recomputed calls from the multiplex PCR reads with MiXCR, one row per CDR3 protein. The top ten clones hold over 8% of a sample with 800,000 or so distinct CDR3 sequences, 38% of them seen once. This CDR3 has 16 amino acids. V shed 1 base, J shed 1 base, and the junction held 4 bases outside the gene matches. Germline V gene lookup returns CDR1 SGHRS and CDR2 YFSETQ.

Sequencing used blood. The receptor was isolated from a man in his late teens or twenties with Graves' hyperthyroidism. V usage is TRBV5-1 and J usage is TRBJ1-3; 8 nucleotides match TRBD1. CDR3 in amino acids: CASSLNQGASGNTIYF. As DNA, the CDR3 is TGCGCCAGCAGCTTGAACCAGGGGGCGTCTGGAAACACCATATATTTT.